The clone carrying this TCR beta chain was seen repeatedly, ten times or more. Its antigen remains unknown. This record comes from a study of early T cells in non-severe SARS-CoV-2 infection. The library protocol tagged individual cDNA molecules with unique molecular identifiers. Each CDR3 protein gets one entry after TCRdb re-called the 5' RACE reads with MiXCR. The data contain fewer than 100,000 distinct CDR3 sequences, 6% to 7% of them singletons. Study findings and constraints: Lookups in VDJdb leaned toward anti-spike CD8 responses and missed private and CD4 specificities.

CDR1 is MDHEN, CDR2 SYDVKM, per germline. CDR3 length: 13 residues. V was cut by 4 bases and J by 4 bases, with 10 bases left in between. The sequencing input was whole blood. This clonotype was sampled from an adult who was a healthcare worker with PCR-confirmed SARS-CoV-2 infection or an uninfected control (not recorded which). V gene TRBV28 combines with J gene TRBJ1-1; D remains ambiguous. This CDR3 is CASSSPPRTEAFF. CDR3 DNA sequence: TGTGCCAGCAGTTCCCCTCCCCGCACTGAAGCTTTCTTT.